This TCR beta chain was obtained from a study of cytomegalovirus exposure and HLA in healthy donors. PCR used 60 Vbeta primers and 13 Jbeta primers. Libraries were prepared by immunoSEQ multiplex PCR; TCRdb keeps only in-frame clonotypes and omits some of them. In the table there are about 140,000 clones, nearly 90% of which are singletons. CDR3 length equals 18 residues. Germline-derived CDR1 and CDR2 are LGHNA and YNFKEQ. The V gene end was trimmed by 0 bases and the J gene end by 1 base; junction bases not matched to a gene: 9. The chain combines TRBV4-2 with TRBJ2-3; 8 bases match TRBD2. Sequenced: PBMCs. This TCR came from a woman between 35 and 50 years old in good health and CMV-seronegative. The CDR3 DNA sequence: TGTGCCAGCAGCCAAGACCCCCCCCGGGAGGGCCGCACAGATACGCAGTATTTT. Encoded protein: CASSQDPPREGRTDTQYF.